The clone carrying this TCR beta chain came up many times. The sample comes from a study of early T cells in non-severe SARS-CoV-2 infection. TCRdb analysed the 5' RACE reads with MiXCR anew, one entry per CDR3 protein. The profile shows around 64,000 distinct CDR3 sequences, around 11% of them singletons. The CDR3 has 14 residues. The germline V gene has CDR1 ENHRY and CDR2 SYGVKD. Trimming removed 4 bases from V and 2 bases from J, with 11 bases in between. Sample: whole blood. This receptor was identified in an adult who was a healthcare worker with PCR-confirmed SARS-CoV-2 infection or an uninfected control (not recorded which). The chain is built from TRBV10-3 and TRBJ1-2; maybe TRBD1 (6 bases). CDR3 coding DNA: TGTGCCATCAGTGGGGGACAAGCGAACTATGGCTACACCTTC. It encodes CAISGGQANYGYTF.